The 10 T cell receptor beta chains reported below all come from one sample, sequenced in a study of OX40 agonist ivuxolimab in advanced cancers. TCRdb's copy holds only in-frame clones and misses some; the assay was immunoSEQ multiplex PCR. The table shows about 98,000 clones, with roughly nine tenths occurring only once. The input for sequencing was CD4+ or CD8+ T cells sorted from blood, taken in a trial of the OX40 agonist ivuxolimab. The receptors derive from an adult with an advanced solid tumor such as melanoma, head and neck, liver or kidney cancer.

This chain links TRBV19 with TRBJ1-2, with D possibly TRBD1 on 5 matching bases. The CDR3 loop spans 18 amino acids. V was shortened by 5 bases and J by 4 bases, with 26 bases between the two germline ends. CDR1 LNHDA and CDR2 SQIVND come from the germline V gene (reference sequence). The CDR3 sequence: CASSSSGPPFGGFYGYTF. The CDR3 DNA sequence: TGTGCCAGTAGTTCCAGTGGGCCGCCGTTCGGGGGTTTCTATGGCTACACCTTC.

The chain combines TRBV28 with TRBJ1-4; D unclear. V was pared by 8 bases and J by 8 bases, with 12 bases between. CDR3 length equals 12 residues. Germline V gives CDR1 MDHEN, CDR2 SYDVKM. In DNA form, the CDR3 reads TGTGCCAGCCGGCTACCGCCCGAAAAACTGTTTTTT. Translation gives CASRLPPEKLFF.

V gene TRBV10-3 combines with J gene TRBJ2-7; unclear D gene. CDR1 and CDR2 from the germline V gene are ENHRY and SYGVKD. The CDR3 sequence is 13 residues long. The V and J ends lost 4 bases and 6 bases respectively, with 13 bases between them. In nucleotides, the CDR3 is TGTGCCATCAGTGGGGTCCAGGCCTCCGAGCAGTACGTC. As protein: CAISGVQASEQYV.

As DNA, the CDR3 is TGTGCCAGCCGGCGGCCTAGCGGGTTCTTGAGAGAGACCCAGTACTTC. This translates into CASRRPSGFLRETQYF. This chain joins TRBV2 and TRBJ2-5, with TRBD2 matching over 8 bases. The V and J ends lost 8 bases and 4 bases, in that order; junction bases with no gene match: 15. Germline values: CDR1 SNHLY, CDR2 FYNNEI. This CDR3 has 16 amino acids.

V is TRBV5-1 and J is TRBJ2-5; 9 bases align to TRBD1. CDR3 size: 15 residues. Germline trimming cut 3 bases from V and 5 bases from J; bases unmatched to any gene: 8. Germline V lookup: CDR1 SGHRS, CDR2 YFSETQ. CDR3 residues: CASSWGQGAVETQYF. CDR3 DNA sequence: TGCGCCAGCAGCTGGGGACAGGGTGCGGTGGAGACCCAGTACTTC.

The genes are TRBV6-6 and TRBJ2-7; TRBD2 might be the D (5 bases). The CDR3 contains 12 residues. From germline, CDR1 is MNHNY and CDR2 SVGAGI (reference sequence). V was trimmed by 5 bases and J by 2 bases, leaving 7 bases between them. The CDR3 sequence: CASSRGTYEQYF. The CDR3 DNA reads as TGTGCCAGCAGTCGAGGGACCTACGAGCAGTACTTC.

This chain links TRBV6-6 with TRBJ1-3; D is perhaps TRBD1 (5 bases). The V end lost 6 bases, the J end lost 0 bases, and 15 bases lay between the germline ends. This CDR3 has 16 residues. Germline V gene data show CDR1 as MNHNY and CDR2 as SVGAGI (reference sequence). CDR3: CASRDSGTASGNTIYF. The CDR3 nucleotides are TGTGCCAGCAGGGACTCCGGGACGGCCTCTGGAAACACCATATATTTT.

CDR3 DNA: TGTGCCAGCAGCCCAGGGGGAGGGGAGGGTGAAGCTTTCTTT. The encoded protein is CASSPGGGEGEAFF. The chain couples TRBV11-2 to TRBJ1-1, with 7 positions matching TRBD1. V dropped 5 bases and J dropped 7; count of bases not matched to a gene: 10. In germline, CDR1 is SGHAT, CDR2 FQNNGV. This CDR3 has 14 amino acids.

The chain has TRBV10-3 and TRBJ1-1; no reliable D call. The CDR3 consists of 14 residues. Trimming cost V 3 bases and J 0 bases, with 8 bases left between them. Germline lookup yields CDR1 ENHRY and CDR2 SYGVKD. The DNA of the CDR3 is TGTGCCATCAGTGAAGATGGAATGAACACTGAAGCTTTCTTT. Translation gives CAISEDGMNTEAFF.

For this clone: Relative to the germline gene, one junction end is altered; a read error may explain this. The chain is built from TRBV28 and TRBJ1-1; perhaps TRBD1 as D (6 bases). Germline-derived CDR1 and CDR2 are MDHEN and SYDVKM. The CDR3 is 14 amino acids. Written as DNA, the CDR3 is TGTGCCAGCAGTTTATTGGTCATGCCACAGGGCGGCGGGTTT. Protein product: CASSLLVMPQGGGF.